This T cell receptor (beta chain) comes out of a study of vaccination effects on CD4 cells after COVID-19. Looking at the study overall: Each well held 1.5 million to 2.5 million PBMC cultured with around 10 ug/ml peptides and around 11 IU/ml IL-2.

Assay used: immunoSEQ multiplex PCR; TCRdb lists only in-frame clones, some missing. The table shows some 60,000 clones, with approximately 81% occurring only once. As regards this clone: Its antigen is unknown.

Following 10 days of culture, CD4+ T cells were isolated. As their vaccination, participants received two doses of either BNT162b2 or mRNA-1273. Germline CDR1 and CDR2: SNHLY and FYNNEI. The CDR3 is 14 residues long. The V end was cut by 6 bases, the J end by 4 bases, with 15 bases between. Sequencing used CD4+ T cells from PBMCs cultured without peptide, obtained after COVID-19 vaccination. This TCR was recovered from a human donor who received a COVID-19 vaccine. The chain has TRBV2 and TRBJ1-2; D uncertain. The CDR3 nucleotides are TGTGCCAGCAGGGACTTAAGGGCTGTCTATGGCTACACCTTC. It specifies CASRDLRAVYGYTF.